This T cell receptor (beta chain) was profiled in a study of TIL therapy for anti-PD-1-resistant metastatic lung cancer. Overall study: Progressing patients received lymphodepletion, expanded TIL infusion and IL-2.

The V gene lost 0 bases and the J gene lost 4 bases, with 10 bases spanning the gap. The CDR3 covers 14 residues. The germline CDR1 and CDR2 sequences are SGDLS and YYNGEE. The immunoSEQ assay was v3. Survey-level samples got approximately 1.8 million read pairs; deep-level samples got about 5-6.5 million. Here immunoSEQ multiplex PCR was the method, and the copy in TCRdb shows in-frame clones only, minus some. In the table there are around 59,000 clones, about 69% of which are singletons. Indicated time point: pre-treatment sample, taken before nivolumab and TIL therapy. The chain uses TRBV9 and TRBJ1-2, with TRBD1 as a possible D gene (5 bases). This clonotype originated in a person aged 30 to 80 with non-small cell lung cancer. The sample in question was blood, obtained at baseline. CDR3 nucleotide sequence: TGTGCCAGCAGCGTAGGGGGGGAAGGCTATGGCTACACCTTC. Protein: CASSVGGEGYGYTF.